This T cell receptor (beta chain) was obtained from a study of cytomegalovirus exposure and HLA in healthy donors. The PCR employed 60 Vbeta primers together with 13 Jbeta primers. Original processing methods: About 12 million of the 60 million to 80 million unique TCR beta chains counted in a later analysis were shared. Assay used: immunoSEQ multiplex PCR; TCRdb lists only in-frame clones, some missing. That table gives V, J and clone size, and the DNA gave D and trimming. Of 99,000 or so clones in the sample, approximately 80% were seen once. The CDR3 length is 16 residues. V was pared by 4 bases and J by 0 bases, with 14 bases between. The V gene's germline CDR1 is SGHNT and CDR2 YYREEE (reference sequence).

The TCR originated in a male donor in good health and CMV-seropositive. This rearrangement joins TRBV5-4 to TRBJ2-1; possibly TRBD1 for D (7 bases). The sample taken for sequencing was PBMCs. CDR3 loop: CASSRQGLSSYNEQFF. The CDR3 coding sequence is TGTGCCAGCAGCCGACAGGGACTGAGCTCCTACAATGAGCAGTTCTTC.